The 14 T cell receptor beta chains listed next were all sequenced from one sample in a study of blood T cell repertoires in COVID-19. TCRdb keeps only in-frame clones here, not all; method: immunoSEQ multiplex PCR. The table has approximately 160,000 clones, around 85% seen once; the top ten hold roughly 1.2%. Input material: peripheral blood. The origin of the receptors is a man between 60 and 75 years old who had recovered from COVID-19.

This chain uses TRBV19 with TRBJ1-4, with D maybe TRBD1 (6 bases). In germline, CDR1 is LNHDA, CDR2 SQIVND (reference sequence). Trimming removed 6 bases at V and 4 bases at J, with 9 bases between. The CDR3 sequence is 13 residues long. The CDR3 region is CASRWGHNEKLFF. Here the CDR3 DNA reads TGTGCCAGTAGGTGGGGGCATAATGAAAAACTGTTTTTT. The full variable domain, in which reference TRBV19 and TRBJ1-4 provide the parts outside the CDR3, is DGGITQSPKYLFRKEGQNVTLSCEQNLNHDAMYWYRQDPGQGLRLIYYSQIVNDFQKGDIAEGYSVSREKKESFPLTVTSAQKNPTAFYLCASRWGHNEKLFFGSGTQLSVL.

J is TRBJ2-4 and V is TRBV10-1, with D possibly being TRBD1 (5 bases). The CDR3 runs to 14 residues. The germline V and J ends were trimmed by 5 bases and 2 bases, with 10 bases remaining between them. Germline V gives CDR1 WNHNN, CDR2 SYGVQD (reference sequence). CDR3 protein: CASSSRQPKNIQYF. The CDR3 nucleotides read TGCGCCAGCAGTTCGCGACAGCCCAAAAACATTCAGTACTTC.

In regard to this clone: One end of the junction is discordant with germline, which a read error may explain. The chain carries TRBV7-9 and TRBJ1-3, with D possibly TRBD1 on 5 matching bases. The CDR3 contains 13 residues. The germline V gene has CDR1 SEHNR and CDR2 FQNEAQ (reference sequence). The CDR3 DNA reads TGCGCGATGCAGGGTTACTCTGGAAACACCATATATTTT. This sequence encodes CAMQGYSGNTIYF.

The chain links TRBV30 to TRBJ1-1; D is ambiguous. CDR1 is GTSNPN and CDR2 is SVGIG in the germline V gene (reference sequence). The CDR3 is made up of 13 amino acids. V lost 3 bases, J lost 3 bases, and 11 bases lay in between. The CDR3 sequence: CAWSVGGDTEAFF. Here the CDR3 DNA reads TGTGCCTGGAGCGTCGGCGGGGACACTGAAGCTTTCTTT. The full variable domain, completed using reference TRBV30 and TRBJ1-1, is SQTIHQWPATLVQPVGSPLSLECTVEGTSNPNLYWYRQAAGRGLQLLFYSVGIGQISSEVPQNLSASRPQDRQFILSSKKLLLSDSGFYLCAWSVGGDTEAFFGQGTRLTVV.

The table lists this clone with a few counts. This chain uses TRBV9 with TRBJ2-1, with 10 positions matching TRBD2. The trim removed 4 bases at V and 4 bases at J, leaving 14 bases unmatched. Germline V gene lookup returns CDR1 SGDLS and CDR2 YYNGEE. The CDR3 totals 18 residues. This chain's CDR3 is CASSPHGLASGGYNEQFF. The CDR3 DNA is TGTGCCAGCAGCCCCCACGGCTTGGCTAGCGGGGGATACAATGAGCAGTTCTTC.

This chain uses TRBV7-9 with TRBJ2-7, with 7 nucleotides matching TRBD1. Unmatched junction bases numbered 3, after V lost 5 bases and J lost 5 bases. CDR3 length: 12 amino acids. The germline gives CDR1 SEHNR, CDR2 FQNEAQ (reference sequence). CDR3 in amino acids: CASSRQGNEQYF. For the CDR3, the DNA is TGTGCCAGCAGCCGACAGGGAAACGAGCAGTACTTC.

This clone appeared a single time. The V and J genes are TRBV30 and TRBJ2-1; D not certain. The V end was cut by 4 bases, the J end by 5 bases, with 15 bases between. Germline loops: CDR1 GTSNPN, CDR2 SVGIG (reference sequence). This CDR3 contains 14 residues. CDR3 sequence: CAWMWSQAHNEQFF. The CDR3 region has the DNA TGTGCCTGGATGTGGTCCCAGGCCCACAATGAGCAGTTCTTC.

CDR3 bases: TGCGCCAGCAGCCAAAACCCGACAGGGGCAGATGGCTACACCTTC. It codes for CASSQNPTGADGYTF. J is TRBJ1-2 and V is TRBV4-1, with 8 bases matching TRBD1. The CDR3 is made up of 15 amino acids. Germline V gene data show CDR1 as MGHRA and CDR2 as YSYEKL. Trimming cost V 2 bases and J 6 bases; bases outside gene matches: 8.

The chain couples TRBV5-1 to TRBJ2-6; no clear D. Germline values: CDR1 SGHRS, CDR2 YFSETQ. The CDR3 is 17 amino acids. V gave up 4 bases and J gave up 0 bases, with 14 bases separating them. The DNA of the CDR3 is TGCGCCAGCAGCAGCCGAGGCAGCTACTCTGGGGCCAACGTCCTGACTTTC. It encodes CASSSRGSYSGANVLTF.

The chain is built from TRBV7-2 and TRBJ1-5; no reliable D call. Trimming stripped 1 base from V and 7 bases from J, with 20 bases between. This CDR3 is 17 amino acids long. The V gene's germline CDR1 is SGHTA and CDR2 FQGNSA. The CDR3 nucleotides read TGTGCCAGCAGCTTAGATCGAGGGTTGACTGGGTACCAGCCCCAGCATTTT. Translated, it gives CASSLDRGLTGYQPQHF.

V usage is TRBV7-8 and J usage is TRBJ2-3, with 9 bases lining up with TRBD2. The CDR3 spans 19 residues. Trimming removed 5 bases from V and 5 bases from J; junction bases left unmatched: 20. Germline CDR1 SGHVS, CDR2 FQNEAQ. The DNA for the CDR3 is TGTGCCAGCAGCATACTTTGGGGGAGCGGGGGGCCAGGCAGAGATACGCAGTATTTT. Its translation is CASSILWGSGGPGRDTQYF. The full variable domain, in which reference TRBV7-8 and TRBJ2-3 provide the parts outside the CDR3, is GAGVSQSPRYKVAKRGQDVALRCDPISGHVSLFWYQQALGQGPEFLTYFQNEAQLDKSGLPSDRFFAERPEGSVSTLKIQRTQQEDSAVYLCASSILWGSGGPGRDTQYFGPGTRLTVL.

The chain recombines TRBV4-2 with TRBJ2-6; 8 nucleotides align to TRBD1. The germline CDR1 and CDR2 sequences are LGHNA and YNFKEQ. J was trimmed by 0 bases and V by 4 bases; bases with no gene match: 14. This CDR3 has 20 residues. Here the CDR3 reads CASSRWAGQGEYSGANVLTF. Written as DNA, the CDR3 is TGTGCCAGCAGCCGGTGGGCCGGACAGGGAGAATACTCTGGGGCCAACGTCCTGACTTTC.

A few counts support this clone. This sequence joins TRBV7-9 and TRBJ2-7; tentative D call: TRBD1 (5 bases). CDR1 is SEHNR and CDR2 is FQNEAQ in the germline V gene (reference sequence). V lost 2 bases, J lost 4 bases, and 9 bases lay in between. This CDR3 has 13 amino acids. CDR3 loop: CASSLQAGYEQYF. CDR3 DNA sequence: TGTGCCAGCAGCTTACAGGCAGGGTACGAGCAGTACTTC.

V and J are TRBV30 and TRBJ1-2; D unclear. V was cut by 3 bases and J by 5 bases, with 10 bases left in between. The CDR3 is 12 amino acids. The V gene's germline CDR1 is GTSNPN and CDR2 SVGIG (reference sequence). CDR3 nucleotides: TGTGCCTGGAGCCTATTCGAATATGGCTACACCTTC. It encodes CAWSLFEYGYTF. The full variable domain, completed using reference TRBV30 and TRBJ1-2, is SQTIHQWPATLVQPVGSPLSLECTVEGTSNPNLYWYRQAAGRGLQLLFYSVGIGQISSEVPQNLSASRPQDRQFILSSKKLLLSDSGFYLCAWSLFEYGYTFGSGTRLTVV.